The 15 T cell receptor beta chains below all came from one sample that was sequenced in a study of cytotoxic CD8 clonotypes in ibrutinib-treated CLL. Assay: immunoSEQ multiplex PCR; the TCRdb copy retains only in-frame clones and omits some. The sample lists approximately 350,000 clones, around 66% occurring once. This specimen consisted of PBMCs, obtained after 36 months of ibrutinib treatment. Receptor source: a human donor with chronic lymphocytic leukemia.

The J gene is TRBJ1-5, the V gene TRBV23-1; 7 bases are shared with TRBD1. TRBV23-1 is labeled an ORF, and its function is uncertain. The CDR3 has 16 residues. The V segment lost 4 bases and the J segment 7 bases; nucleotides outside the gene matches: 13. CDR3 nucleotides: TGCGCCAGCAGTCGATCGACAGGGTTCGGAAAGCAGCCCCAGCATTTT. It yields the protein CASSRSTGFGKQPQHF.

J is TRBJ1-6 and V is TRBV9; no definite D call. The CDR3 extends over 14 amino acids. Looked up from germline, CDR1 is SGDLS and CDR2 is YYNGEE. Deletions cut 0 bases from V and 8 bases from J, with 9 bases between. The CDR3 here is CASSVEVFDSPLHF. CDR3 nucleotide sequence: TGTGCCAGCAGCGTAGAGGTCTTCGATTCACCCCTCCACTTT.

In DNA form, the CDR3 reads TGCGCCAGCAAGGGAACTAGCGGGAGTTGGGAGCAGTACTTC. Amino acids: CASKGTSGSWEQYF. The rearrangement uses TRBV5-1 and TRBJ2-7; TRBD2 agrees at 11 bases. V lost 6 bases and J lost 7; bases outside the gene matches: 9. Germline V CDR1 and CDR2: SGHRS, YFSETQ. The length of the CDR3 is 14 residues.

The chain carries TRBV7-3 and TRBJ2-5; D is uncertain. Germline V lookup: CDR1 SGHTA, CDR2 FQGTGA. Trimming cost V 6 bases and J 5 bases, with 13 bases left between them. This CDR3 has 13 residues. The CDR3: CASSPSVTETQYF. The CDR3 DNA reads TGTGCCAGCAGTCCCTCAGTTACGGAGACCCAGTACTTC. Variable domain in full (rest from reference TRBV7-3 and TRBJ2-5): GAGVSQTPSNKVTEKGKYVELRCDPISGHTALYWYRQSLGQGPEFLIYFQGTGAADDSGLPNDRFFAVRPEGSVSTLKIQRTERGDSAVYLCASSPSVTETQYFGPGTRLLVL.

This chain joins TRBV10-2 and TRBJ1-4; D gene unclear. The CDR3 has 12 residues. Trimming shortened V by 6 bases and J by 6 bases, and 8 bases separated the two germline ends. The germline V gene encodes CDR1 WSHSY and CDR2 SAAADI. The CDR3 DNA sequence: TGCGCCAGCAGCAGGAAGGATGAAAAACTGTTTTTT. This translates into CASSRKDEKLFF.

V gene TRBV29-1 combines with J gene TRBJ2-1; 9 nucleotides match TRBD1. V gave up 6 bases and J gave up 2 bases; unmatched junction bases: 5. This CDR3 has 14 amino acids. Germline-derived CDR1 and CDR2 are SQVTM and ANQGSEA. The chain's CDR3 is CSVETGGPYNEQFF. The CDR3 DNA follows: TGCAGCGTAGAGACAGGGGGACCCTACAATGAGCAGTTCTTC.

The CDR3, as DNA: TGCGCCAGCAGCCAAGATCATTCCCTGACAGGGGGCTTGTTGGACACTGAAGCTTTCTTT. It is translated as CASSQDHSLTGGLLDTEAFF. The J gene is TRBJ1-1, the V gene TRBV4-1, with 10 bases fitting TRBD1. The CDR3 runs to 20 residues. CDR1 MGHRA and CDR2 YSYEKL come from the germline V gene. J gave up 3 bases and V 0 bases, and 16 bases lay outside the gene matches.

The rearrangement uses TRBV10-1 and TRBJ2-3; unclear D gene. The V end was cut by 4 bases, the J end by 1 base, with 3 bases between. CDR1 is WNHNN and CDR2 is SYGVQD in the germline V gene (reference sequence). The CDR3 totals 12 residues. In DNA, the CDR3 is TGCGCCAGCAGTGTGGGCACAGATACGCAGTATTTT. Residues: CASSVGTDTQYF.

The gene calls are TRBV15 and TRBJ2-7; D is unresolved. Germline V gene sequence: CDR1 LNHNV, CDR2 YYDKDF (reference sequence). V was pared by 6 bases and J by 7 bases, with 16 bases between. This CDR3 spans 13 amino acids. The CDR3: CATRTGRLGEQYF. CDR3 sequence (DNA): TGTGCCACCAGGACGGGTCGTCTTGGGGAGCAGTACTTC.

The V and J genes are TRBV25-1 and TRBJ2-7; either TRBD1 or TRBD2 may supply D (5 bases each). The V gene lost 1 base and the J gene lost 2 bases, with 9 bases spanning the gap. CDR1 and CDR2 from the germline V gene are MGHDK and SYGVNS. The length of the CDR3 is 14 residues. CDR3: CASSESGQTYEQYF. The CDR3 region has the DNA TGTGCCAGCAGTGAATCGGGGCAGACCTACGAGCAGTACTTC.

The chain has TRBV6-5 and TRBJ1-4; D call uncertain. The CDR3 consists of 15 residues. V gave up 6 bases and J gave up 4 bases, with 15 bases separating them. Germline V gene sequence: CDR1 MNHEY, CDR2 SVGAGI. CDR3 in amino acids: CASSQRTAVNEKLFF. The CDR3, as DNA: TGTGCCAGCAGCCAACGGACGGCGGTTAATGAAAAACTGTTTTTT.

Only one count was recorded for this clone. CDR3 bases: TGCGCCAGCAGCCCTGACAGGGCCTACGAGCAGTACTTC. Its protein product is CASSPDRAYEQYF. The chain is built from TRBV5-1 and TRBJ2-7; the match to TRBD1 covers 7 bases. Germline CDR1 is SGHRS and CDR2 is YFSETQ. The junction had 3 bases not matched to a gene; V was cut back by 4 bases and J by 2 bases. The CDR3 has 13 amino acids.

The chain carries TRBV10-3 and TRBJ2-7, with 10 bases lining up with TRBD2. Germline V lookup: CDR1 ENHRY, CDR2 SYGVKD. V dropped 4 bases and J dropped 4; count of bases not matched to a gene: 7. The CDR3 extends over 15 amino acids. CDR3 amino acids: CAISGPSGGTYEQYF. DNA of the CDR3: TGTGCCATCAGTGGACCTAGCGGGGGAACGTACGAGCAGTACTTC.

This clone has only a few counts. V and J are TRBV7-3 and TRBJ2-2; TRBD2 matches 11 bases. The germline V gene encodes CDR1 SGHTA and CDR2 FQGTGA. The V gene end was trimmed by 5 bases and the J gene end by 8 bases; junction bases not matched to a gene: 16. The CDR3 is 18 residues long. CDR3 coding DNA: TGTGCCAGCAGCAGAATCCTACTAGCGGGAGACGTTCCAGGGGAGCTGTTTTTT. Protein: CASSRILLAGDVPGELFF.

CDR3 loop: CASSVEDRFEQYF. The CDR3 bases are TGTGCCAGCTCAGTGGAGGACAGGTTCGAGCAGTACTTC. V usage is TRBV18 and J usage is TRBJ2-7, with 7 bases lining up with TRBD1. The CDR3 consists of 13 residues. V shed 5 bases and J 6 bases; nucleotides not matched to a gene: 7. CDR1 is KGHSH and CDR2 is LQKENI in the germline V gene.